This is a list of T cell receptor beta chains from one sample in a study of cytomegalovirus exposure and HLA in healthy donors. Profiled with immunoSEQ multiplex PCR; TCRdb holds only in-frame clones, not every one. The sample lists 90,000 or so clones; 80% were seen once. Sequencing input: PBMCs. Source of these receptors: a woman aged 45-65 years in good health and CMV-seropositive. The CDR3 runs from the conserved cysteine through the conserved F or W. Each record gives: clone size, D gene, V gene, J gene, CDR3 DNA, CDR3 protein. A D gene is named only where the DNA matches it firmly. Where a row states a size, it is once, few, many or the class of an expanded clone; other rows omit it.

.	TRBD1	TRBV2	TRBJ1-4	TGTGCCAGCAGAGGGACAGGGCAGGATGAAAAACTGTTTTTT	CASRGTGQDEKLFF
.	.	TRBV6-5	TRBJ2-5	TGTGCCAGCAACCCCGGTAGCGTGGAGCAGACCCAGTACTTC	CASNPGSVEQTQYF
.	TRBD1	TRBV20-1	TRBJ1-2	TGCAGTGCTAAAAGGACAGGAGAATACACCTTC	CSAKRTGEYTF
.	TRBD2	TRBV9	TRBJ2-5	TGTGCCAGCAGCGTCCTAGCGGGGGGCCAGACCCAGTACTTC	CASSVLAGGQTQYF
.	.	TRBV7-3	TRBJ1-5	TGTGCCAGCAGCGTTCTCTTGGGAGGAGGGTTCGTTCAGCCCCAGCATTTT	CASSVLLGGGFVQPQHF
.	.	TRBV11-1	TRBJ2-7	TGTGCCAGCAGCTCGAAAGGGAGTTATTTTGGCGAGCAGTACTTC	CASSSKGSYFGEQYF
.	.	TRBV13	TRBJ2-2	TGTGCCAGCAGCCCTGACACCGGGGAGCTGTTTTTT	CASSPDTGELFF
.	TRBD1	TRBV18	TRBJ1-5	TGTGCCAGCTCAGGGGACAGTAACCAGCCCCAGCATTTT	CASSGDSNQPQHF
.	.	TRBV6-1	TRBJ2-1	TGTGCCAGCAGTGAACCCGGACAAGGCCCCTACAATGAGCAGTTCTTC	CASSEPGQGPYNEQFF
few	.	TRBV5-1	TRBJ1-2	TGCGCCAGCAGATCCCCCAGGGGTGGCTACACCTTC	CASRSPRGGYTF
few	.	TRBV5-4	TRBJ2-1	TGTGCCAGCAGCGGGCAAGTGAATGAGCAGTTCTTC	CASSGQVNEQFF
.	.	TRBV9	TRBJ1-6	TGTGCCAGCAGCCCTGACAGCTATAATTCACCCCTCCACTTT	CASSPDSYNSPLHF
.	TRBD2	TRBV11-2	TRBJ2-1	TGTGCCAGCAGACAACCGACTAGCGGGAGCTCCTACAATGAGCAGTTCTTC	CASRQPTSGSSYNEQFF
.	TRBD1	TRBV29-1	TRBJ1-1	TGCAGCGTTGTACAGGGGGCGGCGAACACTGAAGCTTTCTTT	CSVVQGAANTEAFF
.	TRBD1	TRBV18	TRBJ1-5	TGTGCCAGCTCACCACAGGGCAGGGGGAATCAGCCCCAGCATTTT	CASSPQGRGNQPQHF